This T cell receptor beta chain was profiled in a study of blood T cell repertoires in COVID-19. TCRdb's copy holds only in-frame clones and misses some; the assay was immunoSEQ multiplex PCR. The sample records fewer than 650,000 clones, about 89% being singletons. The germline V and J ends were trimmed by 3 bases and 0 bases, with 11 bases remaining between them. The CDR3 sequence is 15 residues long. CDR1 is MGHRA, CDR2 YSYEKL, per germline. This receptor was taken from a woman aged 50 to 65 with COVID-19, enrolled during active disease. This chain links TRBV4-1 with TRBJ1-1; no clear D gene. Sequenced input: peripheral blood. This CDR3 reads CASSHPGKLNTEAFF. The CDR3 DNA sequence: TGCGCCAGCAGCCACCCAGGCAAGCTGAACACTGAAGCTTTCTTT.